This note documents a single TCR beta chain sequence. After removal of 4 bases from V and 3 bases from J, the junction contained 10 bases not matched to a gene. Germline V gene lookup returns CDR1 MNHEY and CDR2 SVGEGT. This CDR3 has 16 amino acids. These data come from a study of blood T cell repertoires in COVID-19. TCRdb keeps only in-frame clones here, not all; method: immunoSEQ multiplex PCR. The table has approximately 290,000 clones, 70% to 90% seen once; the top ten hold about 4.1%. Sequenced input: PBMCs or T cells enriched from blood (not recorded which). V and J are TRBV6-2 or TRBV6-3 and TRBJ2-3; 7 positions match TRBD1. The TCR sequence derives from a woman aged 30 to 39 who had recovered from COVID-19. The CDR3 nucleotides are TGTGCCAGCAGTTCACAGGGGAAAGTAGGAACAGATACGCAGTATTTT. It encodes CASSSQGKVGTDTQYF.